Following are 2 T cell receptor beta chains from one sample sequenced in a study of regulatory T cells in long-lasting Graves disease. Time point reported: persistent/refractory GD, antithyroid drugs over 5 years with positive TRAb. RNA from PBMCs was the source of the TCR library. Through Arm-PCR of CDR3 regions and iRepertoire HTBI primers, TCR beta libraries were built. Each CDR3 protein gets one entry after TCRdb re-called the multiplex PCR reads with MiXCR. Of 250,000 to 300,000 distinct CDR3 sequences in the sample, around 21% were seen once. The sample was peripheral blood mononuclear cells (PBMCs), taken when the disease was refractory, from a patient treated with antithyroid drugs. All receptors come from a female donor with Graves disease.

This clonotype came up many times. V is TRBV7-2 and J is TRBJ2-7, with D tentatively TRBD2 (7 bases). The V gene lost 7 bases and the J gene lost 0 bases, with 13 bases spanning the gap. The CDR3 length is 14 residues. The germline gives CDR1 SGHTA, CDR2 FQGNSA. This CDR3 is CASNSGGLSYEQYF. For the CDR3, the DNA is TGTGCCAGCAACTCGGGGGGCCTCTCCTACGAGCAGTACTTC. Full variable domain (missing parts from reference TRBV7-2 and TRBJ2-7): GAGVSQSPSNKVTEKGKDVELRCDPISGHTALYWYRQSLGQGLEFLIYFQGNSAPDKSGLPSDRFSAERTGGSVSTLTIQRTQQEDSAVYLCASNSGGLSYEQYFGPGTRLTVT.

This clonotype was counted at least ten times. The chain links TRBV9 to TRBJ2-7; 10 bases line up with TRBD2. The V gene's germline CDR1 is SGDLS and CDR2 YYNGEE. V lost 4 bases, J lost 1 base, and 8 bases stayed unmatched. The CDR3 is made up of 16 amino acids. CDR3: CASSPGGTSESYEQYF. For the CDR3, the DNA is TGTGCCAGCAGCCCAGGGGGGACTAGCGAGTCCTACGAGCAGTACTTC. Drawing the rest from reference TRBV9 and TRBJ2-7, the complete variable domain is DSGVTQTPKHLITATGQRVTLRCSPRSGDLSVYWYQQSLDQGLQFLIQYYNGEERAKGNILERFSAQQFPDLHSELNLSSLELGDSALYFCASSPGGTSESYEQYFGPGTRLTVT.